The source of this TCR beta chain is a study of radiotherapy plus CTLA-4 blockade in lung cancer. Turning to the study itself: Among enrolled patients, 15% to 20% responded and around 30% achieved disease control. Study-level results: Interferon-beta and early blood T cell clone dynamics reportedly predicted response best. Expansion of tumor-derived TCR clones was observed in blood after radiotherapy plus ipilimumab.

Germline V gene sequence: CDR1 SGHVS, CDR2 FQNEAQ. V shed 1 base, J shed 6 bases, and the junction held 15 bases outside the gene matches. The CDR3 extends over 18 amino acids. Of note for this clone: Its specificity is unknown.

Focal radiation and CTLA-4 blockade (ipilimumab) were tested in chemo-refractory metastatic non-small-cell lung cancer patients. Profiling relied on immunoSEQ multiplex PCR, and the TCRdb table lists in-frame clones only, not all of them. The profile shows more than 90,000 clones, approximately 82% of them singletons. The clonotype originates from a human donor with non-small cell lung cancer that progressed on radiotherapy plus ipilimumab. The rearrangement uses TRBV7-8 and TRBJ2-7; the match to TRBD2 covers 10 bases. The material was peripheral blood, obtained from a patient treated with radiotherapy plus ipilimumab. The CDR3 loop is CASSLESFSLAGDAEQYF. The CDR3 coding sequence is TGTGCCAGCAGCTTAGAGTCTTTTAGCCTAGCGGGAGATGCCGAGCAGTACTTC.